Given below is one T cell receptor beta chain in context. Authors' data handling: Reference gene primers were amplified, and this amplification served to estimate nucleated cell counts. Assay used: immunoSEQ multiplex PCR; TCRdb lists only in-frame clones, some missing. Clone size and V and J calls were adopted from that table, with D and trimming inferred from the DNA. The table records some 130,000 clones, 84% of them present only once. This record comes from a study of blood T cell repertoires in COVID-19. Study-wide context: The United States, Italy and Spain were the sources of the acute and convalescent COVID-19 samples. Sample material is recorded as cDNA or gDNA derived from T cells, B-cell-depleted T cells, or PBMCs.

Between the trimmed V and J ends, which lost 4 bases and 6 bases, there was a span of 13 bases. This CDR3 is built from 15 residues. Germline lookup yields CDR1 MNHEY and CDR2 SVGAGI. The chain uses TRBV6-5 and TRBJ1-6; D may be TRBD1 (6 bases). This clonotype was obtained from a woman in her 30s who had recovered from COVID-19. The sequenced sample was peripheral blood. CDR3 bases: TGTGCCAGCAGTTCCAGGGGTAGAACTAATTCACCCCTCCACTTT. Translated: CASSSRGRTNSPLHF.